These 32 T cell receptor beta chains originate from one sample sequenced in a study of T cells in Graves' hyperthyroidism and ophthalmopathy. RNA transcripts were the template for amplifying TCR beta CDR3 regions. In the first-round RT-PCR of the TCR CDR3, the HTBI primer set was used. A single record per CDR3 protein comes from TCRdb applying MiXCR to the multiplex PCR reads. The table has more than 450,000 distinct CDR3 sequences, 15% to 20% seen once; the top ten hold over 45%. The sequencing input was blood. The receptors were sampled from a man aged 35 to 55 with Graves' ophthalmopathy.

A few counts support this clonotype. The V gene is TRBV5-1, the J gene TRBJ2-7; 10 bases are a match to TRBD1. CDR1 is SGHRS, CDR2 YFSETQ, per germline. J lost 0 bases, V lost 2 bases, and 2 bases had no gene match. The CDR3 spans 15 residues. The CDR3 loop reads CASSFRTGGSYEQYF. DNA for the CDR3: TGCGCCAGCAGCTTCCGGACAGGGGGCTCCTACGAGCAGTACTTC. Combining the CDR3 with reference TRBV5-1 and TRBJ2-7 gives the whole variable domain KAGVTQTPRYLIKTRGQQVTLSCSPISGHRSVSWYQQTPGQGLQFLFEYFSETQRNKGNFPGRFSGRQFSNSRSEMNVSTLELGDSALYLCASSFRTGGSYEQYFGPGTRLTVT.

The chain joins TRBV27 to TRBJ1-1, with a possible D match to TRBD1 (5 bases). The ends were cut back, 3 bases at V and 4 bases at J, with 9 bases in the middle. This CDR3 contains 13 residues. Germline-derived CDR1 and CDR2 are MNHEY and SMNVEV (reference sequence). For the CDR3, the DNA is TGTGCCAGCAGTTTTAGAGGGACCACTGAAGCTTTCTTT. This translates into CASSFRGTTEAFF.

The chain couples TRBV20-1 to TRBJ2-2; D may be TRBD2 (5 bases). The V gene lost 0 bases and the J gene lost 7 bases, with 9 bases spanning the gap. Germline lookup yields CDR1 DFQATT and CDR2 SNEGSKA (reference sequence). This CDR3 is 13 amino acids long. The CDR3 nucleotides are TGCAGTGCTAGAGATAGCGCAGACGGGGAGCTGTTTTTT. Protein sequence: CSARDSADGELFF.

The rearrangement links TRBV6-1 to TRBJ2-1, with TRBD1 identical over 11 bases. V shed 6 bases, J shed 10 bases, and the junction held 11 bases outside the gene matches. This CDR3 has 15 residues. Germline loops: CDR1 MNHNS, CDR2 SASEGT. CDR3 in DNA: TGTGCCAGCAGCGTACAAGGGACAGGGGGTCACGAGCAGTTCTTC. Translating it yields CASSVQGTGGHEQFF.

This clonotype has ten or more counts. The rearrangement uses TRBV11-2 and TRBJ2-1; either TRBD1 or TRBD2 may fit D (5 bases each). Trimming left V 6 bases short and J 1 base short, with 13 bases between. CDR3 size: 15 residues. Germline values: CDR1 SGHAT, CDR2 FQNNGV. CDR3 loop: CASSRGRFSYNEQFF. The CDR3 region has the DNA TGTGCCAGCAGTCGGGGCAGGTTTTCCTACAATGAGCAGTTCTTC.

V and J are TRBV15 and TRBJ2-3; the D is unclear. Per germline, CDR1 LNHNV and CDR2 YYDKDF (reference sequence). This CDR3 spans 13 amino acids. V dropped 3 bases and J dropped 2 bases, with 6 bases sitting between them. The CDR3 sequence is CATSRSATDTQYF. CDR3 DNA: TGTGCCACCAGCAGGTCAGCCACAGATACGCAGTATTTT.

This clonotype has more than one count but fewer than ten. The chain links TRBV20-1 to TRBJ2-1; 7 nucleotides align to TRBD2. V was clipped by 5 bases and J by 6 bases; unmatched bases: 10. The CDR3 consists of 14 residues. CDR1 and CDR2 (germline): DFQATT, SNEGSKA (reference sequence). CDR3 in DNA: TGCAGTGCTTCCCGGACTAGTGGGTCCAATGAGCAGTTCTTC. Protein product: CSASRTSGSNEQFF.

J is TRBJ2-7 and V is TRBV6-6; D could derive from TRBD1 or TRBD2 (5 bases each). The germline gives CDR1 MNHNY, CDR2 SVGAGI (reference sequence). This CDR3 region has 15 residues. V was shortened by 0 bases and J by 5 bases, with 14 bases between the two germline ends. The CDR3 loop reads CASSYSGPLWDEQYF. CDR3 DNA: TGTGCCAGCAGTTACTCGGGACCACTGTGGGACGAGCAGTACTTC.

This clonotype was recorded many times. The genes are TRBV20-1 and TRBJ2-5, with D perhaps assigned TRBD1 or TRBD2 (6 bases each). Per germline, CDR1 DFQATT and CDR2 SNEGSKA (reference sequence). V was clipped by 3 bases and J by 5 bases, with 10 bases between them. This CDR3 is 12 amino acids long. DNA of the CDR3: TGCAGTGCTAGGATAGGGGGGGAGACCCAGTACTTC. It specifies CSARIGGETQYF.

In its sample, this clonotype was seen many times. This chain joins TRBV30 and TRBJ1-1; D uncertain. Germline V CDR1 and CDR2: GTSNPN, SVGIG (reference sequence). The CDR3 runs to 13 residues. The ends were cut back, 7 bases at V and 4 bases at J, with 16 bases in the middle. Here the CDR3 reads CASEGSWGTEAFF. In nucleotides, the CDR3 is TGTGCCTCCGAAGGGTCATGGGGCACTGAAGCTTTCTTT.

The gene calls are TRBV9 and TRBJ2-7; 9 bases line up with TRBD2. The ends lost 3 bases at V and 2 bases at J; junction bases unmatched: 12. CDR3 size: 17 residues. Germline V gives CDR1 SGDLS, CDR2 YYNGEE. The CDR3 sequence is CASSAKGVAGEAYEQYF. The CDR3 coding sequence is TGTGCCAGCAGCGCAAAGGGAGTAGCGGGAGAGGCCTACGAGCAGTACTTC.

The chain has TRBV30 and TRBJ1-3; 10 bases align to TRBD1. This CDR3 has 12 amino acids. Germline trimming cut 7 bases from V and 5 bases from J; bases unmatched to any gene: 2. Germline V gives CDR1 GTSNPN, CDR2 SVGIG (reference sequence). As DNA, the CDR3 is TGTGCCTTGGACAGGGGGAGAAACACCATATATTTT. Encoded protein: CALDRGRNTIYF.

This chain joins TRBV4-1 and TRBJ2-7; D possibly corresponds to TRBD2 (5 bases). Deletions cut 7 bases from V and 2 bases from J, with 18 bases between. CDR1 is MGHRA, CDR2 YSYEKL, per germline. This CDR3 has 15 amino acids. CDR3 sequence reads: CASTHSRGPPYEQYF. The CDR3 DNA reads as TGCGCCAGCACCCACTCCCGGGGTCCCCCCTACGAGCAGTACTTC.

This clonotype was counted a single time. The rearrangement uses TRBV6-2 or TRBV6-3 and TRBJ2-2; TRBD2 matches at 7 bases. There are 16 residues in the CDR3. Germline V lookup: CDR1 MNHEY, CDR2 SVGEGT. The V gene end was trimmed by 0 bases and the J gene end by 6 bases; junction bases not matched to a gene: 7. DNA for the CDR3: TGTGCCAGCAGTTACTCCGGCGGGAGTAGGTCCGGGGAGCTGTTTTTT. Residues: CASSYSGGSRSGELFF.

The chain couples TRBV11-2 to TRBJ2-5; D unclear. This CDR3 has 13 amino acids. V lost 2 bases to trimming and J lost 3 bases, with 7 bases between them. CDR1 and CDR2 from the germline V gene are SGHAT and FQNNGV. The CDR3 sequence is CASSLTVEETQYF. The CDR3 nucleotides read TGTGCCAGCAGCTTAACGGTCGAAGAGACCCAGTACTTC.

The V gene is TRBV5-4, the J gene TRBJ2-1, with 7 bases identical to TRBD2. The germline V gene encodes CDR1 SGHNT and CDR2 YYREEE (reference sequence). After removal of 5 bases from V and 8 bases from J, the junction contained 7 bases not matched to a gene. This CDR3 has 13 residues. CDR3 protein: CASRAGEWDEQFF. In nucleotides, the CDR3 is TGTGCCAGCAGGGCGGGAGAATGGGATGAGCAGTTCTTC. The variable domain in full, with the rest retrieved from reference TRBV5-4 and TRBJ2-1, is ETGVTQSPTHLIKTRGQQVTLRCSSQSGHNTVSWYQQALGQGPQFIFQYYREEENGRGNFPPRFSGLQFPNYSSELNVNALELDDSALYLCASRAGEWDEQFFGPGTRLTVL.

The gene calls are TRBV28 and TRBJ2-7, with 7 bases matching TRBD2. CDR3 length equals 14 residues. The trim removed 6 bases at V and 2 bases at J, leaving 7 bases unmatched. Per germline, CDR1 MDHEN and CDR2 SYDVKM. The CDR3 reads CASRLGRGTYEQYF. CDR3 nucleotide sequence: TGTGCCAGCAGACTGGGGAGGGGTACCTACGAGCAGTACTTC.

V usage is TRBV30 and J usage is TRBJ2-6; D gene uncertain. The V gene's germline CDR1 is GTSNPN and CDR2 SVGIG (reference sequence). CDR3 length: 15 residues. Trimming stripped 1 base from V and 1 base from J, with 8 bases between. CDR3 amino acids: CAWSGARSGANVLTF. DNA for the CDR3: TGTGCCTGGAGTGGGGCTAGATCTGGGGCCAACGTCCTGACTTTC.

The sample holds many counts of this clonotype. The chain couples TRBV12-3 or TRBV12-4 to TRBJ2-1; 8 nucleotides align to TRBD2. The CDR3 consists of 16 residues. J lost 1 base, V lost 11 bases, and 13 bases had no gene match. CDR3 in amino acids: CAVRLPGGSSYNEQFF. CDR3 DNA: TGTGCCGTCCGGTTACCGGGAGGGAGTTCCTACAATGAGCAGTTCTTC.

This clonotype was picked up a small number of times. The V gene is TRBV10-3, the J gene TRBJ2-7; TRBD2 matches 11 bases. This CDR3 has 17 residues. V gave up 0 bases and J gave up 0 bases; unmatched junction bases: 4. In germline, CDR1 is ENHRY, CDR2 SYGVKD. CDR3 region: CAISESGTSGYSYEQYF. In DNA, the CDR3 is TGTGCCATCAGTGAGTCCGGGACTAGCGGATACTCCTACGAGCAGTACTTC.

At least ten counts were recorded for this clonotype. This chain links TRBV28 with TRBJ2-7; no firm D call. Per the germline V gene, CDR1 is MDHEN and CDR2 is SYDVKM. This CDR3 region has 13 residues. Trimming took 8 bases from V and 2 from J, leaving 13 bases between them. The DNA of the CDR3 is TGTGCCAGCGGTGACACCGCCCCCTACGAGCAGTACTTC. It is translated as CASGDTAPYEQYF.

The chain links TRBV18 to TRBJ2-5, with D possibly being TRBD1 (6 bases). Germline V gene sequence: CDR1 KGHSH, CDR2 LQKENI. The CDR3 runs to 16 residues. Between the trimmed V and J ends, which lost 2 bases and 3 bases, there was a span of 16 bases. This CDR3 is CASSPSRDIFKETQYF. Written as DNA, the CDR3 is TGTGCCAGCTCACCAAGTAGGGACATTTTTAAAGAGACCCAGTACTTC.

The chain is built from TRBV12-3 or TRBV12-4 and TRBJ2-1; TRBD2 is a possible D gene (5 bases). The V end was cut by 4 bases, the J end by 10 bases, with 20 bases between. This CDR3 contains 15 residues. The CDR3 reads CASSSGDYSPREQFF. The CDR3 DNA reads TGTGCCAGCAGTTCCGGAGACTATTCGCCTCGGGAGCAGTTCTTC.

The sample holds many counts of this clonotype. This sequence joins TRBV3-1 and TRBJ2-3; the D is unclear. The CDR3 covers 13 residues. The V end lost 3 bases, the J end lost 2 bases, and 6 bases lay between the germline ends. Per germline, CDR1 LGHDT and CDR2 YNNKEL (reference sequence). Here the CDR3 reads CASSHATTDTQYF. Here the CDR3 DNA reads TGTGCCAGCAGCCACGCGACCACAGATACGCAGTATTTT.

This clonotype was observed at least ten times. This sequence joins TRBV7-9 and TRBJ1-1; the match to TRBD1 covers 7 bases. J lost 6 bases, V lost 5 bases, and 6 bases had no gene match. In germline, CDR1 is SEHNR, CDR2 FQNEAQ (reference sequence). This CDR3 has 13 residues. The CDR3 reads CASSPRQGPEAFF. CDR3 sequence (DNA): TGTGCCAGCAGCCCCCGACAGGGCCCTGAAGCTTTCTTT.

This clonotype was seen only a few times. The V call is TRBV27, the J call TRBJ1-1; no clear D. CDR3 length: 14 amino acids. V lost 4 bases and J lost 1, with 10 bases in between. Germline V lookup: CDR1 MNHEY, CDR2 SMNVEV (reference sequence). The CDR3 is CASSSLPGNTEAFF. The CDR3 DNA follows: TGTGCCAGCAGTTCCCTCCCGGGGAACACTGAAGCTTTCTTT.

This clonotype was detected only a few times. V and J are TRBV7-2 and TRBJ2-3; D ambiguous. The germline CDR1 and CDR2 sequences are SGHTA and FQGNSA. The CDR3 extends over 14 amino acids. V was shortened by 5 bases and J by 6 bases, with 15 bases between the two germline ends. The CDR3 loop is CASSTPARVDTQYF. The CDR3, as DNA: TGTGCCAGCAGCACCCCGGCTCGGGTGGATACGCAGTATTTT.

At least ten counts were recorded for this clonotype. The CDR3 region is CAWGLAGGNEQFF. The CDR3 nucleotides read TGTGCCTGGGGGCTAGCGGGAGGGAATGAGCAGTTCTTC. The chain joins TRBV30 to TRBJ2-1; 12 nucleotides line up with TRBD2. This CDR3 has 13 amino acids. Losses at the gene ends were 5 bases for V and 7 bases for J; bases not matched to a gene: 3. Germline V lookup: CDR1 GTSNPN, CDR2 SVGIG (reference sequence).

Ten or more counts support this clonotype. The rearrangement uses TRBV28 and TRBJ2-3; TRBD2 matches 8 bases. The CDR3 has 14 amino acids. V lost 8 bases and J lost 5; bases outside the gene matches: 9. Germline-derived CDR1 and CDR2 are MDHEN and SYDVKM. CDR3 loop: CASVSGTSGDTQYF. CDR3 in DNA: TGTGCCAGCGTATCCGGGACTAGTGGAGATACGCAGTATTTT.

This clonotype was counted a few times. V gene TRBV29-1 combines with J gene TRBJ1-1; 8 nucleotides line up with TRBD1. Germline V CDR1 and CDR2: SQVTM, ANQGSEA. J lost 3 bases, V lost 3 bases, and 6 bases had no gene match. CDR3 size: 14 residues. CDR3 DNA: TGCAGCGTTGACCCATACAGGGGGGACACTGAAGCTTTCTTT. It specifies CSVDPYRGDTEAFF. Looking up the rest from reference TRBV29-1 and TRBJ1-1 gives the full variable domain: SAVISQKPSRDICQRGTSLTIQCQVDSQVTMMFWYRQQPGQSLTLIATANQGSEATYESGFVIDKFPISRPNLTFSTLTVSNMSPEDSSIYLCSVDPYRGDTEAFFGQGTRLTVV.

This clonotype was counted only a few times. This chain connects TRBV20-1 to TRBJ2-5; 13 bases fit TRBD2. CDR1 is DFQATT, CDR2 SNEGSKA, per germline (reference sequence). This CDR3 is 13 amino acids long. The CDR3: CGGLAGAEETQYF. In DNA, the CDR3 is TGCGGAGGACTAGCGGGAGCGGAGGAGACCCAGTACTTC.

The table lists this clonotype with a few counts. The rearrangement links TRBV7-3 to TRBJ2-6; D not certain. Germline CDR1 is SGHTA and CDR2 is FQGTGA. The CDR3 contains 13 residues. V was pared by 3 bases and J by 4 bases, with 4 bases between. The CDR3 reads CASSFRGANVLTF. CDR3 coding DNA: TGTGCCAGCAGCTTCAGGGGGGCCAACGTCCTGACTTTC.